This is a list of T cell receptor beta chains from one sample in a study of OX40 agonist ivuxolimab in advanced cancers. TCRdb keeps only in-frame clones here, not all; method: immunoSEQ multiplex PCR. The sample holds roughly 76,000 clones, approximately 90% seen once. Specimen: CD4+ or CD8+ T cells sorted from blood, collected in a trial of the OX40 agonist ivuxolimab. The receptors derive from an adult with an advanced solid tumor such as melanoma, head and neck, liver or kidney cancer. The CDR3 runs from the conserved cysteine through the conserved F or W. A D gene is named only where the DNA matches it firmly. Rows give clone size only sometimes, using once, few, many, or a class for an expanded clone.

-	TRBV5-8	TRBJ2-1	-	TGTGCCAGCAGCTCCGCGGGCTCCTACAATGAGCAGTTCTTC	CASSSAGSYNEQFF
-	TRBV7-6	TRBJ2-7	few	TGTGCCAGCAGCTTAGAGGAAACCTACGAGCAGTACTTC	CASSLEETYEQYF
TRBD1	TRBV9	TRBJ2-1	-	TGTGCCAGCAGCGGGAGACAGGGGGATTACAATGAGCAGTTCTTC	CASSGRQGDYNEQFF
TRBD1	TRBV6-5	TRBJ2-1	-	TGTGCCAGCAGTTACGGACAGGGCCTCAATGAGCAGTTCTTC	CASSYGQGLNEQFF
-	TRBV5-1	TRBJ2-7	-	TGCGCCAGCAGCTTCCAGGGGGGCTACGAGCAGTACTTC	CASSFQGGYEQYF
-	TRBV2	TRBJ1-6	-	TGTGCCAGTAACAGGGCCTATAATTCACCCCTCCACTTT	CASNRAYNSPLHF
TRBD1	TRBV4-1	TRBJ2-5	-	TGCGCCAGCAGCCCGGACAGGGGAGGGCAAGAGACCCAGTACTTC	CASSPDRGGQETQYF
-	TRBV19	TRBJ2-7	few	TGTGCCAGTAGTATAGGCGCCGGGGAGCAGTACTTC	CASSIGAGEQYF
-	TRBV6-1	TRBJ2-7	-	TGTGCCAGCAGTGATGGAGGGGGCTCCTACGAGCAGTACTTC	CASSDGGGSYEQYF
-	TRBV7-6	TRBJ2-2	-	TGTGCCAGCAGCCCCGGTTCGGGACTGGGACTTTCTGGGGAGCTGTTTTTT	CASSPGSGLGLSGELFF
-	TRBV12-5	TRBJ2-7	-	TGTGCTAGTGGTTTGGTAGCCGGTGCCTACGAGCAGTACTTC	CASGLVAGAYEQYF
-	TRBV11-2	TRBJ1-5	-	TGTGCCAGCAGCTTACACGGGACAATAGATAGCAATCAGCCCCAGCATTTT	CASSLHGTIDSNQPQHF
-	TRBV13	TRBJ2-6	-	TGTGCCGGCCGCGGGACACCGGACTATAGCTCTGGGGCCAACGTCCTGACTTTC	CAGRGTPDYSSGANVLTF
-	TRBV5-1	TRBJ2-7	-	TGCGCCAGCAGCTTGAATGACAGGCCGGACGAGCAGTACTTC	CASSLNDRPDEQYF
-	TRBV10-3	TRBJ2-7	-	TGTGCCACGGCGCGGGGCCCGAACGAGCAGTACTTC	CATARGPNEQYF
TRBD1	TRBV13	TRBJ2-7	-	TGTGCCAGCAGCACCCGGGACAGGGGGGCCCAGGAATCCTACGAGCAGTACTTC	CASSTRDRGAQESYEQYF
-	TRBV5-6	TRBJ2-5	-	TGTGCCAGCAGCTTGGCGGTTGGGGCAGGCCAAGAGACCCAGTACTTC	CASSLAVGAGQETQYF
TRBD1	TRBV27	TRBJ2-7	-	TGTGCCAGCAGATGGACAGGGCTGCCCTACGAGCAGTACTTC	CASRWTGLPYEQYF
-	TRBV29-1	TRBJ2-7	-	TGCAGCGTTGTAGGGGGGGGCGAGCAGTACTTC	CSVVGGGEQYF
-	TRBV29-1	TRBJ2-1	-	TGCAGCGTTGAATCCAGGGCGAACTACAATGAGCAGTTCTTC	CSVESRANYNEQFF
TRBD1	TRBV6-6	TRBJ1-3	-	TGTGCCAGCAGGTTCCGAGGGGGGACAGGACGAAACACCATATATTTT	CASRFRGGTGRNTIYF
-	TRBV25-1	TRBJ1-2	-	TGTGCCAGCAGTGATGGGTCCCTTCTCTATGGCTACACCTTC	CASSDGSLLYGYTF
-	TRBV2	TRBJ1-1	-	TGTGCCAGCAGTGAGGGAACGTTGAACACTGAAGCTTTCTTT	CASSEGTLNTEAFF
TRBD2	TRBV7-8	TRBJ2-1	-	TGTGCCAGCAGCCTACCAACGGAGGGCGGGGGGGCCGGTGAGCAGTTCTTC	CASSLPTEGGGAGEQFF
-	TRBV4-1	TRBJ2-7	-	TGCGCCAGCAGCCCCCCTAACGACGAGCAGTACTTC	CASSPPNDEQYF
TRBD2	TRBV27	TRBJ2-3	-	TGTGCCAGCAGTTTATACCTAGCGGGGGGAACAGATACGCAGTATTTT	CASSLYLAGGTDTQYF
-	TRBV29-1	TRBJ2-7	-	TGCAGCGTTGTCCAGGGAAGCTCCTACGAGCAGTACTTC	CSVVQGSSYEQYF
-	TRBV19	TRBJ2-6	once	TGTGCCAGTAGTATAATGACCTCTGGGGCCAACGTCCTGACTTTC	CASSIMTSGANVLTF
TRBD1	TRBV5-4	TRBJ2-7	-	TGTGCCAGCAGCGTGGGACAGGGAGGCGAGCAGTACTTC	CASSVGQGGEQYF
-	TRBV9	TRBJ2-1	-	TGTGCCAGCAGCGTAGCAGGAGTAACAGGGTTCTACAATGAGCAGTTCTTC	CASSVAGVTGFYNEQFF
-	TRBV9	TRBJ1-3	many	TGTGCCAGCAGCGTAGGAGGGACAACTGGAAACACCATATATTTT	CASSVGGTTGNTIYF
-	TRBV5-6	TRBJ1-3	-	TGTGCCAGCAGCTTGGCAGGGAGCTCTGGAAACACCATATATTTT	CASSLAGSSGNTIYF
TRBD1	TRBV9	TRBJ2-2	-	TGTGCCAGCAGCCCCTCCTCTGACAGGGGAGCCGGGGAGCTGTTTTTT	CASSPSSDRGAGELFF
TRBD1	TRBV15	TRBJ1-2	-	TGTGCCACCAACCCCGGGGGGGACAGAACATACTTC	CATNPGGDRTYF
-	TRBV5-1	TRBJ1-2	-	TGCGCCAGCAGTTCGGAAGGAGGGGACTATGGCTACACCTTC	CASSSEGGDYGYTF
TRBD1	TRBV4-3	TRBJ1-4	-	TGCGCCAGCAGCCAAGAGGACAGGGCTAATGAAAAACTGTTTTTT	CASSQEDRANEKLFF
-	TRBV7-9	TRBJ2-7	-	TGTGCCAGCAGCTTAGCTCTAACCTCCTACGAGCAGTACTTC	CASSLALTSYEQYF
-	TRBV20-1	TRBJ2-1	-	TGCAGTGCGGGGACCGAGGGTGAGCAGTTCTTC	CSAGTEGEQFF
TRBD2	TRBV2	TRBJ2-3	-	TGTGCCAGCAGCCAGGGACTAGCTCTAAGCGCGGGGGATACGCAGTATTTT	CASSQGLALSAGDTQYF